One and the same sample provided the 9 T cell receptor beta chains below, sequenced in a study of blood T cell repertoires in COVID-19. Using immunoSEQ multiplex PCR, the repertoire was profiled, and TCRdb retains in-frame clones only, with some absent. The profile shows about 78,000 clones, 90% of them singletons. Sequenced: peripheral blood. The receptors come from a woman between 50 and 59 years old in a cohort sampled during active COVID-19.

The V gene is TRBV5-5, the J gene TRBJ1-1, with D hard to call. This CDR3 comprises 15 residues. V lost 0 bases and J lost 1, with 10 bases in between. Germline V CDR1 and CDR2: SGHKS, YYEKEE (reference sequence). In nucleotides, the CDR3 is TGTGCCAGCAGCTTGGCCGGAGGCAGGAACACTGAAGCTTTCTTT. Its translation is CASSLAGGRNTEAFF.

This clone was recorded once. The chain combines TRBV2 with TRBJ1-2, with D unresolved. The CDR3 consists of 13 residues. CDR1 is SNHLY, CDR2 FYNNEI, per germline. Trimming stripped 10 bases from V and 4 bases from J, with 16 bases between. CDR3 protein: CATTGVGVYGYTF. The CDR3 DNA sequence: TGTGCCACAACGGGTGTTGGTGTCTATGGCTACACCTTC.

This chain joins TRBV7-3 and TRBJ2-4, with D possibly TRBD1 on 5 matching bases. The V and J ends lost 5 bases and 8 bases respectively, with 16 bases between them. In germline, CDR1 is SGHTA, CDR2 FQGTGA. CDR3 length: 14 amino acids. In DNA form, the CDR3 reads TGTGCCAGCAGCACGACTCCTGGGGCGGACATTCAGTACTTC. This encodes CASSTTPGADIQYF. The full variable domain, rest sourced from reference TRBV7-3 and TRBJ2-4, is GAGVSQTPSNKVTEKGKYVELRCDPISGHTALYWYRQSLGQGPEFLIYFQGTGAADDSGLPNDRFFAVRPEGSVSTLKIQRTERGDSAVYLCASSTTPGADIQYFGAGTRLSVL.

The J gene is TRBJ1-5, the V gene TRBV19, with 11 bases aligning to TRBD1. Germline-derived CDR1 and CDR2 are LNHDA and SQIVND (reference sequence). The CDR3 is 17 residues long. Unmatched junction bases numbered 6, after V lost 5 bases and J lost 0 bases. This CDR3 reads CASSPGQGGYSNQPQHF. CDR3 in DNA: TGTGCCAGTAGTCCGGGACAGGGGGGGTATAGCAATCAGCCCCAGCATTTT.

The chain is built from TRBV18 and TRBJ1-1; the match to TRBD1 covers 7 bases. This CDR3 has 17 amino acids. V shed 1 base and J 0 bases; nucleotides not matched to a gene: 8. CDR1 KGHSH and CDR2 LQKENI come from the germline V gene. The CDR3 DNA reads TGTGCCAGCTCACCACGCAGGACAGGTGTGATGAACACTGAAGCTTTCTTT. As protein: CASSPRRTGVMNTEAFF.

This clone showed up just a few times. This chain joins TRBV27 and TRBJ1-6; TRBD1 matches 7 bases. Losses at the gene ends were 5 bases for V and 10 bases for J; bases not matched to a gene: 5. Germline CDR1 is MNHEY and CDR2 is SMNVEV (reference sequence). CDR3 length: 13 amino acids. The CDR3 bases are TGTGCCAGCAGTAAACAGGGGAGCTCACCCCTCCACTTT. Translating it yields CASSKQGSSPLHF.

The J gene is TRBJ1-1, the V gene TRBV29-1, with 8 bases fitting TRBD1. CDR3 length equals 14 residues. Trimming at V came to 3 bases and at J to 1 base, leaving 4 bases not matched to a gene. In germline, CDR1 is SQVTM, CDR2 ANQGSEA. CDR3 bases: TGCAGCGTTGATCCAGGGGGCGCGAACACTGAAGCTTTCTTT. Its translation: CSVDPGGANTEAFF.

The V gene is TRBV30, the J gene TRBJ2-7; D gene ambiguous. V dropped 2 bases and J dropped 6 bases, with 8 bases sitting between them. The CDR3 is 11 residues long. CDR1 GTSNPN and CDR2 SVGIG come from the germline V gene (reference sequence). The CDR3: CAWSLSSEQYF. The CDR3, as DNA: TGTGCCTGGAGTCTTTCGTCCGAGCAGTACTTC.

A note on this clone: The germline gene is not matched at one end of the junction; a read error may be the cause. V gene TRBV4-1 combines with J gene TRBJ2-7; 9 bases map to TRBD2. The CDR3 is 14 amino acids. CDR1 is MGHRA and CDR2 is YSYEKL in the germline V gene. CDR3 sequence: CASSQEGSGGKRRF. In DNA, the CDR3 is TGCGCCAGCAGCCAAGAAGGAAGCGGGGGGAAGCGTAGGTTC.